This TCR beta chain came from a study of blood T cells in healthy people across ages. A second PCR, run for about 7 to 11 cycles, used a sample-barcoded 5' primer plus a J-beta primer mix. A single record per CDR3 protein comes from TCRdb applying MiXCR to the 5' RACE reads. Of roughly 1.5 million distinct CDR3 sequences listed, approximately 39% are singletons. The germline V gene has CDR1 DFQATT and CDR2 SNEGSKA (reference sequence). This CDR3 spans 13 amino acids. Input material: blood. The chain links TRBV20-1 to TRBJ2-4; D might be TRBD2 (6 bases). The last part of the DNA fits TRBJ2-7 better; the J call may be wrong. The clonotype comes from a woman aged 18-30 years in good health. This CDR3 is CSAGGFIRDEQYF. CDR3 DNA: TGCAGTGCTGGGGGGTTCATCCGGGACGAGCAGTACTTC.